This T cell receptor beta chain appears in the sequencing data of a study of technical replicates of blood from several donors. This CDR3 is built from 18 residues. The table came from immunoSEQ multiplex PCR; TCRdb's copy has only in-frame clones and leaves some out. The sample includes more than 65,000 clones, roughly 97% of them seen just once. The sample taken for sequencing was T cells isolated from PBMCs. The source of this sequence is a human donor in good health. The chain links TRBV21-1 to TRBJ1-2; the table's D call, TRBD1, has no DNA check behind it. TRBV21-1 constitutes a pseudogene. The CDR3 loop reads CASSNRRLLRDRNYGYTF. The CDR3 coding sequence is TGTGCCAGCAGCAATCGCCGATTACTAAGGGACAGGAACTATGGCTACACCTTC.